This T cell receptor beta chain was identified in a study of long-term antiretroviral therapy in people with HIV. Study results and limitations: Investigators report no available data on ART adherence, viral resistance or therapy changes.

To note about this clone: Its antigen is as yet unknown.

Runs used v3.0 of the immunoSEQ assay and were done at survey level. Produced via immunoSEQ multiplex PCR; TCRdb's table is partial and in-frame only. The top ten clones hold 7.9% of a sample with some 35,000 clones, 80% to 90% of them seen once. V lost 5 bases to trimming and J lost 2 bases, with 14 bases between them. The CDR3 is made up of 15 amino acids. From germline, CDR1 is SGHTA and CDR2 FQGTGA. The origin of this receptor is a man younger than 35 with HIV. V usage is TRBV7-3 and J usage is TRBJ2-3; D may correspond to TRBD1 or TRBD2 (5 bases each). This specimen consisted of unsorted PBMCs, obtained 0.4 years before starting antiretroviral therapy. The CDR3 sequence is CASSQEGRYTDTQYF. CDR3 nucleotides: TGTGCCAGCAGCCAAGAGGGGAGATACACAGATACGCAGTATTTT.